Listed below are T cell receptor beta chains from one sample, sequenced in a study of shared clonotypes between healthy human individuals. Sequenced by immunoSEQ multiplex PCR; TCRdb stores in-frame clones only, minus some. The sample lists 2 million to 2.5 million clones, approximately 96% seen once, with around 0.13% in the top ten. Material: naive CD4+ T cells sorted from blood. The receptor source for this set is a young man in good health. The CDR3 runs from the conserved cysteine through the conserved F or W. Each record gives: V gene, J gene, D gene, clone size, CDR3 protein, CDR3 DNA. The D gene is left open where the match is weak. Clone size is shown for a subset of rows, as once, few, many or a class of expanded clone.

>TRBV2|TRBJ2-2|TRBD2|.
CASRKRGKDTGELFF
TGTGCCAGCAGGAAGCGGGGGAAGGACACCGGGGAGCTGTTTTTT
>TRBV5-1|TRBJ2-7|TRBD2|.
CASSLVAGSYEQYF
TGCGCCAGCAGCTTGGTAGCGGGTTCCTACGAGCAGTACTTC
>TRBV25-1|TRBJ2-2|.|once
CASPRASESGELFF
TGTGCCAGCCCTAGGGCTAGCGAATCCGGGGAGCTGTTTTTT
>TRBV10-3|TRBJ2-2|.|once
CAITEGRGADGELFF
TGTGCCATCACCGAGGGGAGGGGGGCGGACGGGGAGCTGTTTTTT
>TRBV5-1|TRBJ2-3|TRBD2|.
CASSKRLAEPFTDTQYF
TGCGCCAGCAGCAAACGGCTAGCGGAGCCCTTCACAGATACGCAGTATTTT
>TRBV18|TRBJ1-2|.|.
CASSSQASGGAYTF
TGTGCCAGCTCGTCACAGGCCTCGGGGGGGGCCTACACCTTC
>TRBV4-1|TRBJ1-4|TRBD1|.
CASSLVIRDSNEKLFF
TGCGCCAGCAGCCTCGTCATCCGGGACAGTAATGAAAAACTGTTTTTT
>TRBV6-5|TRBJ2-3|TRBD1|.
CASRRQGGDTQYF
TGTGCCAGCAGGCGACAGGGCGGAGATACGCAGTATTTT
>TRBV2|TRBJ1-5|.|few
CASSREGQPQHF
TGTGCCAGCAGCAGGGAGGGTCAGCCCCAGCATTTT
>TRBV19|TRBJ1-5|.|.
CASSIVSGAANQPQHF
TGTGCCAGTAGTATAGTATCAGGGGCGGCCAATCAGCCCCAGCATTTT
>TRBV2|TRBJ1-5|TRBD1|.
CASSGRGPDQPQHF
TGTGCCAGCAGTGGCAGGGGGCCTGATCAGCCCCAGCATTTT
>TRBV6-5|TRBJ1-4|TRBD1|.
CASKQQGINEKLFF
TGTGCCAGCAAACAACAGGGGATTAATGAAAAACTGTTTTTT